This T cell receptor beta chain originates from a study of beta chain features in type 1 diabetes. At the level of the study: Summed over all samples, the examined sorted cells came to some 99 million. Study outcomes and limitations: A moderate, significant TCRB CDR3 shortening appeared in type 1 diabetes across four CD4+ subsets.

Of note for this clone: Its antigen remains unidentified.

CDR1 and CDR2 from the germline V gene are SGHNT and YYREEE (reference sequence). The CDR3 has 15 residues. Trimming left V 5 bases short and J 4 bases short, with 16 bases between. Expressed TCRB transcripts were sequenced because the isolated RNA had all been reverse transcribed beforehand. TCRdb's copy holds only in-frame clones and misses some; the assay was immunoSEQ multiplex PCR. The sample yields a few hundred thousand clones, about 14% seen once. The source is a woman between 18 and 29 years old in good health. V gene TRBV5-4 combines with J gene TRBJ1-5; tentative D call: TRBD1 (5 bases). The sample comprised naive CD4+ T cells from blood. CDR3 residues: CASSYDPGPNQPQHF. CDR3 DNA sequence: TGTGCCAGCAGTTATGACCCAGGGCCGAATCAGCCCCAGCATTTT.